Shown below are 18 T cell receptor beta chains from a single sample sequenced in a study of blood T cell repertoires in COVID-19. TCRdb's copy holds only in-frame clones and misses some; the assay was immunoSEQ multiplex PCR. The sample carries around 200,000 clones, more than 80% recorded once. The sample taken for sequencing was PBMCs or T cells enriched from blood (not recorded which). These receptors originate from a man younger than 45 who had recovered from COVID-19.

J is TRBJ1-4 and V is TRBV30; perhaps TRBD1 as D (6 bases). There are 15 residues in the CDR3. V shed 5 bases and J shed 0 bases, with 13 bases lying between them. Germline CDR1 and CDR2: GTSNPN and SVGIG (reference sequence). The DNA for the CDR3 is TGTGCCTGGTCAATCGGGGGGCCAACTAATGAAAAACTGTTTTTT. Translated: CAWSIGGPTNEKLFF.

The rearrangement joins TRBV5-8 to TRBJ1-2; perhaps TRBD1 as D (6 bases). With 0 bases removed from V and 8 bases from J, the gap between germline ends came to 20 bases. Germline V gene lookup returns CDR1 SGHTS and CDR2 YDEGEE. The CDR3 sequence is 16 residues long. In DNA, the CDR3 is TGTGCCAGCAGCTTGGTGGTGGGGGGGGGCCTGAGCGGCTACACCTTC. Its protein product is CASSLVVGGGLSGYTF. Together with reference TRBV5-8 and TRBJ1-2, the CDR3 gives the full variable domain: EAGVTQSPTHLIKTRGQQATLRCSPISGHTSVYWYQQALGLGLQFLLWYDEGEERNRGNFPPRFSGRQFPNYSSELNVNALELEDSALYLCASSLVVGGGLSGYTFGSGTRLTVV.

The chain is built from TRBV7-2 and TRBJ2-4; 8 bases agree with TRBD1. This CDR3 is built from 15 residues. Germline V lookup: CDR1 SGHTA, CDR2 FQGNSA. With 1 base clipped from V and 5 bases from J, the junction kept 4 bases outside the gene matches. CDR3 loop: CASSLGAGGQNIQYF. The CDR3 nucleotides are TGTGCCAGCAGCTTAGGGGCAGGGGGCCAAAACATTCAGTACTTC.

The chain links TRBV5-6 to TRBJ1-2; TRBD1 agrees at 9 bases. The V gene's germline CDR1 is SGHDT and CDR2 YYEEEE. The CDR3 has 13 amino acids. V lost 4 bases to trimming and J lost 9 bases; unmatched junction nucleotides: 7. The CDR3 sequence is CASSPGTGPRYTF. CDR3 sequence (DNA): TGTGCCAGCAGCCCGGGGACAGGGCCTCGCTACACCTTC.

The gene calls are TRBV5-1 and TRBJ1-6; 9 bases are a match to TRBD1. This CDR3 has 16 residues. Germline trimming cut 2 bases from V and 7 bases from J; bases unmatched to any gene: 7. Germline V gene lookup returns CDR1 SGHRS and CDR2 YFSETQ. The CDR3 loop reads CASSLGQGLKNSPLHF. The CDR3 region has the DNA TGCGCCAGCAGCTTAGGACAGGGGTTGAAGAATTCACCCCTCCACTTT. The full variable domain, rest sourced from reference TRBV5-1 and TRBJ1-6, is KAGVTQTPRYLIKTRGQQVTLSCSPISGHRSVSWYQQTPGQGLQFLFEYFSETQRNKGNFPGRFSGRQFSNSRSEMNVSTLELGDSALYLCASSLGQGLKNSPLHFGNGTRLTVT.

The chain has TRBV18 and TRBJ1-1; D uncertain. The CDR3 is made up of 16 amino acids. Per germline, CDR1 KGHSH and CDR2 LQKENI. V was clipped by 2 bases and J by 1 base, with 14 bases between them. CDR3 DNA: TGTGCCAGCTCACCAATCCGGGAAATTAAGAACACTGAAGCTTTCTTT. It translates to CASSPIREIKNTEAFF.

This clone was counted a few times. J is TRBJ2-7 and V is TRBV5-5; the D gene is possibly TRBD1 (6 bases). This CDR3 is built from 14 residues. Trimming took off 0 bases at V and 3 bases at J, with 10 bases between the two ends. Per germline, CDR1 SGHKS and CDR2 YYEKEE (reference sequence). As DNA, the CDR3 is TGTGCCAGCAGCTTGGATGTAGGGGGCTACGAGCAGTACTTC. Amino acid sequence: CASSLDVGGYEQYF.

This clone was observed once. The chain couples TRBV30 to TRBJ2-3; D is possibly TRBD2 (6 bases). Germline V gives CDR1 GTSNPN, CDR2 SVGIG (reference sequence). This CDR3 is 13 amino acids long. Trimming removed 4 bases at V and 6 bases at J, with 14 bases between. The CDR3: CAWIGGRGDTQYF. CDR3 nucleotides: TGTGCCTGGATTGGGGGTCGGGGGGATACGCAGTATTTT.

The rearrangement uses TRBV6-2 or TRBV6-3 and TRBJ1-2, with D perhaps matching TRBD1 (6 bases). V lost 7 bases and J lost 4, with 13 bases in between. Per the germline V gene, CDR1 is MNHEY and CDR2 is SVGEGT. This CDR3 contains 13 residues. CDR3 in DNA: TGTGCCAGCAACCCCGACAGGAGCTATGGCTACACCTTC. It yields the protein CASNPDRSYGYTF.

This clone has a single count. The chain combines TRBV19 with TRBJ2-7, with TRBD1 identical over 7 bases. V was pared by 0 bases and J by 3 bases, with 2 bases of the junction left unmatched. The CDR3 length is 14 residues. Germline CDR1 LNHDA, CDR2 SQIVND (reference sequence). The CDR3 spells CASSIETGYYEQYF. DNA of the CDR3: TGTGCCAGTAGTATAGAGACAGGGTACTACGAGCAGTACTTC.

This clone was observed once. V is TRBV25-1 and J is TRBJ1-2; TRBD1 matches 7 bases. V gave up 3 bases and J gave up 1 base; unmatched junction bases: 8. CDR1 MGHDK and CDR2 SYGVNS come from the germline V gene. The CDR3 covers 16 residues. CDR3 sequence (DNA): TGTGCCAGCAGTGATCTGGGGGGACAGAGTAACTATGGCTACACCTTC. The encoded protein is CASSDLGGQSNYGYTF.

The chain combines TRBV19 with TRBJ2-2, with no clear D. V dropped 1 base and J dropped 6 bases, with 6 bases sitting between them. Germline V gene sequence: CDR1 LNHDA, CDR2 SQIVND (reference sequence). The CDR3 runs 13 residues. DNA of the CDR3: TGTGCCAGTAGTATAGCCAGTGCCGGGGAGCTGTTTTTT. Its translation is CASSIASAGELFF.

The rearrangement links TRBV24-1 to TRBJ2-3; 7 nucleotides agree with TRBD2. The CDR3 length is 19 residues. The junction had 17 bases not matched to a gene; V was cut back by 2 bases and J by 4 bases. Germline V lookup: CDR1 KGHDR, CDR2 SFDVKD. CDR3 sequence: CATSDSTASGREFPDTQYF. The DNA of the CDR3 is TGTGCCACCAGTGATTCAACCGCTTCGGGGCGGGAGTTCCCAGATACGCAGTATTTT.

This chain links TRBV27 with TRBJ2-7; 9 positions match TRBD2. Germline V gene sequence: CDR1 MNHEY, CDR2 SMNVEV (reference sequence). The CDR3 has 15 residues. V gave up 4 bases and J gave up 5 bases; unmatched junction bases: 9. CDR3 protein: CASSSGGRAVDEQYF. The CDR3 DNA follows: TGTGCCAGCAGTTCGGGCGGGAGGGCCGTAGACGAGCAGTACTTC.

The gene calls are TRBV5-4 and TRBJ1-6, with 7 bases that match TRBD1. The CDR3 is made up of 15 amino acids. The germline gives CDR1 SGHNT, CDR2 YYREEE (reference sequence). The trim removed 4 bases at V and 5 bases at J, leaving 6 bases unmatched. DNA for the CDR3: TGTGCCAGCAGCAAAAACAGGGGTAATAATTCACCCCTCCACTTT. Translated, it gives CASSKNRGNNSPLHF.

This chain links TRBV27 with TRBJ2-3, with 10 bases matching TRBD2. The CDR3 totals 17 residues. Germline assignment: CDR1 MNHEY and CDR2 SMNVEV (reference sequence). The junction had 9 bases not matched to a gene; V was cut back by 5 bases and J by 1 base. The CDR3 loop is CASSQIAGGGGTDTQYF. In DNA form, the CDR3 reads TGTGCCAGCAGTCAGATAGCGGGGGGCGGAGGCACAGATACGCAGTATTTT.

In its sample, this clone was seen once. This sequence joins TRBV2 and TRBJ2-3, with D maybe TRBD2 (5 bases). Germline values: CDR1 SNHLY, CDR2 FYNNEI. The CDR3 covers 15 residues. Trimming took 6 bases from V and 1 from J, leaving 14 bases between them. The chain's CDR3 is CASRGERVGTDTQYF. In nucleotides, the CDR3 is TGTGCCAGCAGAGGTGAGAGGGTAGGCACAGATACGCAGTATTTT.

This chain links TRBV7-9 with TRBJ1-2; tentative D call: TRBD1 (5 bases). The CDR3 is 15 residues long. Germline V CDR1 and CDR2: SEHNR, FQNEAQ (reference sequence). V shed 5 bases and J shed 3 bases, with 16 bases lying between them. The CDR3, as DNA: TGTGCCAGCAGCCCACCGATCCGGGGGGACTATGGCTACACCTTC. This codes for CASSPPIRGDYGYTF.